Here is one TCR beta chain with its context. Antigen specificity is unknown. In germline, CDR1 is MNHEY, CDR2 SVGAGI. V dropped 2 bases and J dropped 1 base, with 11 bases sitting between them. CDR3 length equals 15 residues. Using unique molecular identifiers, the investigators prepared the TCRbeta library. One entry per CDR3 protein, called by TCRdb with MiXCR from the PCR reads. The sample gives 90,000 to 120,000 distinct CDR3 sequences, approximately 6.4% of which show up once; roughly 24% is in the top ten. This entry belongs to a study of T-cell reconstitution after alpha-beta-depleted transplantation in children. Study conclusions and caveats: Diversity and T-cell counts at one year after transplant derived mostly from new T cells. The study reportedly traced alpha-beta T cells about two months after transplant to several hundred expanded graft clones.

This receptor was obtained from a male patient between 2 and 10 years old who had a stem cell transplant for acute lymphoblastic leukemia, so the T cells may come from the graft donor. Here the sequenced sample was PBMCs, mostly from graft donor cells, taken 360 days after TCRalphabeta/CD19-depleted stem cell transplant. V and J are TRBV6-5 and TRBJ1-2; D call uncertain. Here the CDR3 DNA reads TGTGCCAGCAGTTACGGCTTCCAGGATAACTATGGCTACACCTTC. Protein product: CASSYGFQDNYGYTF.